Listed below are T cell receptor beta chains from one sample, sequenced in a study of patients and donors after allogeneic stem cell transplantation. MiXCR, applied by TCRdb to the RT-PCR reads, yields one record per CDR3 protein. The repertoire holds some 200,000 distinct CDR3 sequences, with around two fifths as singletons. The source material was blood, either unsorted or a sorted T cell fraction (not recorded which). These receptors came from a human donor who was either an allogeneic HSCT recipient or a stem cell or donor lymphocyte infusion donor (not recorded which). It is not recorded whose cells these are; they may come from a transplant donor. The CDR3 runs from the conserved cysteine through the conserved F or W. The order of the fields is clone size, D gene, V gene, J gene, CDR3 protein, CDR3 DNA. The D gene is left open where the match is weak. The listing skips clone size in some rows; elsewhere it reads once, few, many or a size class.

clone size: -; D gene: TRBD2; V gene: TRBV6-2/TRBV6-3; J gene: TRBJ2-7; CDR3 protein: CASTHLTSVYEQYF; CDR3 DNA: TGTGCCAGCACCCACCTGACTAGCGTCTACGAGCAGTACTTC
clone size: few; D gene: TRBD1; V gene: TRBV5-1; J gene: TRBJ1-6; CDR3 protein: CASSTRTGIPLHF; CDR3 DNA: TGCGCCAGCAGCACCCGGACAGGGATACCCCTCCACTTT
clone size: -; D gene: TRBD1; V gene: TRBV5-4; J gene: TRBJ1-5; CDR3 protein: CASSPDLGQGSNQPQHF; CDR3 DNA: TGTGCCAGCAGTCCTGACTTGGGACAGGGGAGCAATCAGCCCCAGCATTTT
clone size: few; D gene: TRBD1; V gene: TRBV12-3/TRBV12-4; J gene: TRBJ1-2; CDR3 protein: CASKPGQGGLGYGYTF; CDR3 DNA: TGTGCCAGCAAGCCGGGACAGGGGGGATTAGGATATGGCTACACCTTC
clone size: few; D gene: TRBD2; V gene: TRBV4-1; J gene: TRBJ2-3; CDR3 protein: CASSRHRLAGSTDTQYF; CDR3 DNA: TGCGCCAGCAGCCGACACCGACTAGCGGGTAGCACAGATACGCAGTATTTT
clone size: -; D gene: TRBD1; V gene: TRBV4-1; J gene: TRBJ1-2; CDR3 protein: CASSQTGEAFIANYGYTF; CDR3 DNA: TGCGCCAGCAGCCAGACAGGGGAGGCCTTTATAGCTAACTATGGCTACACCTTC
clone size: -; D gene: -; V gene: TRBV29-1; J gene: TRBJ1-2; CDR3 protein: CSSAGTDGYTF; CDR3 DNA: TGCAGCTCAGCCGGGACGGATGGCTACACCTTC
clone size: -; D gene: -; V gene: TRBV20-1; J gene: TRBJ2-1; CDR3 protein: CSAVPIKGRLEQFF; CDR3 DNA: TGCAGTGCCGTACCGATCAAGGGCCGCTTGGAGCAGTTCTTC
clone size: few; D gene: -; V gene: TRBV9; J gene: TRBJ2-3; CDR3 protein: CASSVVGNRLNTQYF; CDR3 DNA: TGTGCCAGCAGCGTAGTGGGGAATAGATTAAATACGCAGTATTTT
clone size: few; D gene: -; V gene: TRBV6-5; J gene: TRBJ1-2; CDR3 protein: CASSYSGTEGYTF; CDR3 DNA: TGTGCCAGCAGTTACTCTGGGACGGAGGGCTACACCTTC
clone size: few; D gene: TRBD2; V gene: TRBV5-5; J gene: TRBJ2-1; CDR3 protein: CASSAREALMNEQFF; CDR3 DNA: TGTGCCAGCAGCGCTCGGGAGGCCCTGATGAATGAGCAGTTCTTC
clone size: -; D gene: TRBD2; V gene: TRBV27; J gene: TRBJ2-5; CDR3 protein: CASSLSRLAFETQYF; CDR3 DNA: TGTGCCAGCAGTTTATCCCGACTAGCGTTTGAGACCCAGTACTTC
clone size: -; D gene: -; V gene: TRBV20-1; J gene: TRBJ2-7; CDR3 protein: CSARSTGKNSYEQYF; CDR3 DNA: TGCAGTGCTAGATCGACAGGTAAAAACTCCTACGAGCAGTACTTC
clone size: -; D gene: -; V gene: TRBV3-1; J gene: TRBJ1-1; CDR3 protein: CASSQVGQGSTEAFF; CDR3 DNA: TGTGCCAGCAGCCAAGTCGGGCAGGGAAGTACTGAAGCTTTCTTT
clone size: few; D gene: -; V gene: TRBV29-1; J gene: TRBJ1-1; CDR3 protein: CSVAGQTEAFF; CDR3 DNA: TGCAGCGTTGCGGGACAAACTGAAGCTTTCTTT
clone size: few; D gene: TRBD1; V gene: TRBV12-3/TRBV12-4; J gene: TRBJ1-1; CDR3 protein: CASSRDSLDEAFF; CDR3 DNA: TGTGCCAGCAGTCGGGACAGCCTCGATGAAGCTTTCTTT
clone size: few; D gene: -; V gene: TRBV27; J gene: TRBJ1-6; CDR3 protein: CASSLSSAPSSSYNSPLHF; CDR3 DNA: TGTGCCAGCAGTTTGTCCTCGGCACCCTCCAGCTCCTATAATTCACCCCTCCACTTT
clone size: -; D gene: -; V gene: TRBV7-2; J gene: TRBJ1-4; CDR3 protein: CASSLDGHQSEKLFF; CDR3 DNA: TGTGCCAGCAGCTTGGATGGCCACCAGTCCGAAAAACTGTTTTTT
clone size: -; D gene: -; V gene: TRBV6-5; J gene: TRBJ2-7; CDR3 protein: CASSLSGDSYEQYF; CDR3 DNA: TGTGCCAGCAGTCTCTCAGGGGACTCCTACGAGCAGTACTTC
clone size: -; D gene: TRBD2; V gene: TRBV3-1; J gene: TRBJ2-7; CDR3 protein: CASSQGTSGTPYEQYF; CDR3 DNA: TGTGCCAGCAGCCAAGGGACTAGCGGGACCCCCTACGAGCAGTACTTC
clone size: -; D gene: TRBD2; V gene: TRBV12-3/TRBV12-4; J gene: TRBJ2-3; CDR3 protein: CASSPRTRQDTQYF; CDR3 DNA: TGTGCCAGCAGTCCTCGGACTAGACAAGATACGCAGTATTTT
clone size: few; D gene: TRBD2; V gene: TRBV5-1; J gene: TRBJ2-2; CDR3 protein: CASSLGGRTNTGELFF; CDR3 DNA: TGCGCCAGCAGCTTGGGCGGGAGGACGAACACCGGGGAGCTGTTTTTT
clone size: -; D gene: TRBD2; V gene: TRBV20-1; J gene: TRBJ2-1; CDR3 protein: CSAEHGRLSSYNEQFF; CDR3 DNA: TGCAGTGCCGAGCACGGGAGGCTATCCTCCTACAATGAGCAGTTCTTC
clone size: -; D gene: -; V gene: TRBV27; J gene: TRBJ2-7; CDR3 protein: CASASWGVNRRPPEQYF; CDR3 DNA: TGTGCCAGCGCTTCGTGGGGGGTTAACAGGAGACCCCCGGAGCAGTACTTC
clone size: few; D gene: -; V gene: TRBV12-3/TRBV12-4; J gene: TRBJ1-5; CDR3 protein: CASSLTGGDQPQHF; CDR3 DNA: TGTGCCAGCAGCCTAACGGGGGGAGACCAGCCCCAGCATTTT
clone size: -; D gene: -; V gene: TRBV6-6; J gene: TRBJ2-5; CDR3 protein: CASSYSTFQETQYF; CDR3 DNA: TGTGCCAGCAGTTACTCGACCTTCCAAGAGACCCAGTACTTC
clone size: -; D gene: -; V gene: TRBV5-1; J gene: TRBJ2-5; CDR3 protein: CASSSTGLPGETQYF; CDR3 DNA: TGCGCCAGCAGCTCCACGGGACTCCCGGGTGAGACCCAGTACTTC
clone size: -; D gene: TRBD1; V gene: TRBV5-5; J gene: TRBJ1-2; CDR3 protein: CASSRSVGQDYGYTF; CDR3 DNA: TGTGCCAGCAGCAGGAGCGTAGGACAGGACTATGGCTACACCTTC